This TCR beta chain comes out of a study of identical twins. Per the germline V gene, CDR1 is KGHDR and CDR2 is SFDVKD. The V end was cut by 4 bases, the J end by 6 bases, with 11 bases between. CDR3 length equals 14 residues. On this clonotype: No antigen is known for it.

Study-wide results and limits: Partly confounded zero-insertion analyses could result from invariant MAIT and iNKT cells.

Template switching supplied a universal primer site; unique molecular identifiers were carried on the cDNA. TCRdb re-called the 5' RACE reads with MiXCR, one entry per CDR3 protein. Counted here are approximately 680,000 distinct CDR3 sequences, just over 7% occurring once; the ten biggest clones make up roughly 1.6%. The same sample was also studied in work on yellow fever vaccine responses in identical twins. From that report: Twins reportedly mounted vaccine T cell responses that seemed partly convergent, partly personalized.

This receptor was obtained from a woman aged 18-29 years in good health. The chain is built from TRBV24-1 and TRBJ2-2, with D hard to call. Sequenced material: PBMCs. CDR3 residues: CATSDPLRAGELFF. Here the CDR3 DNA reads TGTGCCACCAGTGACCCCCTCCGTGCCGGGGAGCTGTTTTTT.